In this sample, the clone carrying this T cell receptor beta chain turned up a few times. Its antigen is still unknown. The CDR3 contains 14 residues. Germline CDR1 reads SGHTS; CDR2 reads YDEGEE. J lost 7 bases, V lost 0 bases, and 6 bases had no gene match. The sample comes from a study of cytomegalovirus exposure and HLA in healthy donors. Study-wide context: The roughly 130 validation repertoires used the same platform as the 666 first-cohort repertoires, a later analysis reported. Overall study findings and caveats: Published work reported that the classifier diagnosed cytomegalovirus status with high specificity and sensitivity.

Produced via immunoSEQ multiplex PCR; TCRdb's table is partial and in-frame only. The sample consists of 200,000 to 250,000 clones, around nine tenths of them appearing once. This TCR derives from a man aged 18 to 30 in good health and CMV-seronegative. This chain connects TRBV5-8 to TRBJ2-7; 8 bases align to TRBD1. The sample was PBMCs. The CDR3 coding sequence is TGTGCCAGCAGCTTGGTCCAGGGGGCGGGAGAGCAGTACTTC. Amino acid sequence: CASSLVQGAGEQYF.